This TCR beta chain was retrieved from a study of blood T cell repertoires in COVID-19. Study-wide background: Acute and convalescent COVID-19 specimens originated in the United States, Italy and Spain. Sources were T cells, B-cell-depleted T cells, or PBMCs; the material itself was cDNA or gDNA.

Repertoires were generated with immunoSEQ multiplex PCR, while TCRdb's copy carries only in-frame clones and drops some. The sample consists of approximately 200,000 clones, 65% to 85% of them appearing once. This CDR3 comprises 14 residues. Trimming took off 0 bases at V and 6 bases at J, with 11 bases between the two ends. Looked up from germline, CDR1 is MNHEY and CDR2 is SVGAGI. Sequencing used peripheral blood. V is TRBV6-5 and J is TRBJ1-2; possible D gene TRBD1, 6 bases. This receptor was obtained from a woman in her sixties with acute or convalescent COVID-19. This CDR3 is CASSYSLTGNGYTF. CDR3 in DNA: TGTGCCAGCAGTTACTCCCTAACAGGGAATGGCTACACCTTC.